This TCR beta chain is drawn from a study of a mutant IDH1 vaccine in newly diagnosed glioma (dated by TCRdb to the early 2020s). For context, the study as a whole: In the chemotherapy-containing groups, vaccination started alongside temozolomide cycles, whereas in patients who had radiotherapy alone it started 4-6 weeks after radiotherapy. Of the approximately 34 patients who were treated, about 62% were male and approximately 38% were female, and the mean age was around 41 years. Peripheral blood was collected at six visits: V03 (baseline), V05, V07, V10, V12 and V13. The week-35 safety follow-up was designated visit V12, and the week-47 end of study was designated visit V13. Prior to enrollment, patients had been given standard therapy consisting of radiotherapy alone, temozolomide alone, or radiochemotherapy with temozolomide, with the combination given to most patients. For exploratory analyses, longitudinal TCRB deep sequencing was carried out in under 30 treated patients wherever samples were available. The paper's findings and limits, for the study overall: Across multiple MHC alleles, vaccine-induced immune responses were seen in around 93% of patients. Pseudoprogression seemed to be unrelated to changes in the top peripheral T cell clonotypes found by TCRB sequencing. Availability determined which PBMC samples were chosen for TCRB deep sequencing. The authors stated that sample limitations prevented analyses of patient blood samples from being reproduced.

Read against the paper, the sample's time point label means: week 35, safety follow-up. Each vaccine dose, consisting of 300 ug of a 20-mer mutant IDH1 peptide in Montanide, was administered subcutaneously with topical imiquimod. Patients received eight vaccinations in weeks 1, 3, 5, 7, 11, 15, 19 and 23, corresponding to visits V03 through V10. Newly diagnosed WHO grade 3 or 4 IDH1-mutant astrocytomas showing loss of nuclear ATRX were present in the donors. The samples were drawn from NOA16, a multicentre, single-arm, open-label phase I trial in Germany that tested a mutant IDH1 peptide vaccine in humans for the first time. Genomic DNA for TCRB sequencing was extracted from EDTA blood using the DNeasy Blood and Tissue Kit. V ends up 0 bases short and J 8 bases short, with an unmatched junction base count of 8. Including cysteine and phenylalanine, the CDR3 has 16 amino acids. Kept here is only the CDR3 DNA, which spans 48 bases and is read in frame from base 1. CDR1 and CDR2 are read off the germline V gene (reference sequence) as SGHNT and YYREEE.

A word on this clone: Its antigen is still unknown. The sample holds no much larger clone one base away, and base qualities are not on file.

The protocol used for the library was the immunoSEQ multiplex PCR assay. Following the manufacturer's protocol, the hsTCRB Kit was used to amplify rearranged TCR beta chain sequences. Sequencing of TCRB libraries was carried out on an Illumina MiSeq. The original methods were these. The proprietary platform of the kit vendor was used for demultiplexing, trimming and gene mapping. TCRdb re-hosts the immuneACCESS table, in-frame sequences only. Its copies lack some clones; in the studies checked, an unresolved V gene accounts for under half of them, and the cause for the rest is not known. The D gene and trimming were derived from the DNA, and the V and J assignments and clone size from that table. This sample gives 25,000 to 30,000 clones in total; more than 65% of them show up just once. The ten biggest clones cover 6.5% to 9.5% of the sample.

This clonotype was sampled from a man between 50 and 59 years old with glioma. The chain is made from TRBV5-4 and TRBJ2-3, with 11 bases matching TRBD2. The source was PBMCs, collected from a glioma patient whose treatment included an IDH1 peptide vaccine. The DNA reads TGTGCCAGCAGCTTGGGCCTACTAGCGGGAGAGGGTACGCAGTATTTT. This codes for CASSLGLLAGEGTQYF.